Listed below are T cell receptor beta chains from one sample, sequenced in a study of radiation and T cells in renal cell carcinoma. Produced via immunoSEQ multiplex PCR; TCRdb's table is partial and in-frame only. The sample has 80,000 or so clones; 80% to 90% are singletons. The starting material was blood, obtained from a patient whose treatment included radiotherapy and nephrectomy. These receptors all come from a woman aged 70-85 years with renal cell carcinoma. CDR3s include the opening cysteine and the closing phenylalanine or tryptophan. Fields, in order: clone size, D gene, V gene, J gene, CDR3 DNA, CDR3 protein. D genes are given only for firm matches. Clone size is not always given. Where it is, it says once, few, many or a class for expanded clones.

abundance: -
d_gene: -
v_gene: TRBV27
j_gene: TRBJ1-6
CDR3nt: TGTGCCACCAGATTCGCACATAATTCACCCCTCCACTTT
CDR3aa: CATRFAHNSPLHF

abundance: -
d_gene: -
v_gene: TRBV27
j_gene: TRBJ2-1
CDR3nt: TGTGCCAGCAGTTCGGGGCCTTACAATGAGCAGTTCTTC
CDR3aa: CASSSGPYNEQFF

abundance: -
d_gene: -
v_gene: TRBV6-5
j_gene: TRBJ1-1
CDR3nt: TGTGCCAGCAGTCGGTTGAACACTGAAGCTTTCTTT
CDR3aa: CASSRLNTEAFF

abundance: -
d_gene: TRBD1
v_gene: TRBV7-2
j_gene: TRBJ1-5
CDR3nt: TGTGCCAGCAGCCAGGACAGGGGAAGCAATCAGCCCCAGCATTTT
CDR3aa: CASSQDRGSNQPQHF

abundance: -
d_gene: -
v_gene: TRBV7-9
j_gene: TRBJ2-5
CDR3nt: TGTGCCAGCAGCCGAGGGTCGGGAGAGACCCAGTACTTC
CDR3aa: CASSRGSGETQYF

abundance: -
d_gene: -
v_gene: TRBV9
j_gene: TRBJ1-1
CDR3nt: TGTGCCAGCAGCGTAGGAGGTGGTAGAGCTTTCTTT
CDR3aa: CASSVGGGRAFF

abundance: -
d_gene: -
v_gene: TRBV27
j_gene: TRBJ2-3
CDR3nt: TGTGCCAGCAGTTTCAACGGGGGAGGCACAGATACGCAGTATTTT
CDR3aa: CASSFNGGGTDTQYF

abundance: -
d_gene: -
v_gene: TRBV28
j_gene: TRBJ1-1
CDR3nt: TGTGCCAGCAGGGCGGGGGGGCCCAACACTGAAGCTTTCTTT
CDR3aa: CASRAGGPNTEAFF

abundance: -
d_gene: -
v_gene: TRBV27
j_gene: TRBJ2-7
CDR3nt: TGTGCCAGCAGTCCGCCCCGGGGTGCGGCGATGACTAGCGAGCAGTACTTC
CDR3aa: CASSPPRGAAMTSEQYF

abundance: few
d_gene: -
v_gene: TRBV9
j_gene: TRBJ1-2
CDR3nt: TGTGCCAGCAGCGTAGGTACCGGGGGGGATGGCTACACCTTC
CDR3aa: CASSVGTGGDGYTF

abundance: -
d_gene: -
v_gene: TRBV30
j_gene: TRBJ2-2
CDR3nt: TGTGCCTGGCCGGGACAAGCTGACACCGGGGAGCTGTTTTTT
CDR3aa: CAWPGQADTGELFF

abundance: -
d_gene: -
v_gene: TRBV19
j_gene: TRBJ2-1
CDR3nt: TGTGCCAGTAGTATAGAAGGGAGCTCCTACAATGAGCAGTTCTTC
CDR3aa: CASSIEGSSYNEQFF

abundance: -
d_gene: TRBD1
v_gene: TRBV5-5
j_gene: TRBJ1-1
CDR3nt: TGTGCCAGCAGCTCGGGACAGGCCACCCGGTTGAGAGCTTTCTTT
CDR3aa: CASSSGQATRLRAFF

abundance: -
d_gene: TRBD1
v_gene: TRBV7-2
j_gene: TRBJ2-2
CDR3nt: TGTGCCAGCAGCTTACGACAGGGCGACACCGGGGAGCTGTTTTTT
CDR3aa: CASSLRQGDTGELFF

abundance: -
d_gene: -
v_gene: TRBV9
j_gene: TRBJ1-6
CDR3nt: TGTGCCAGCAGAGACTCCTATAATTCACCCCTCCACTTT
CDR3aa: CASRDSYNSPLHF

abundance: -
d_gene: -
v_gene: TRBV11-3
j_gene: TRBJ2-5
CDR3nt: TGTGCCAGCAGCCTCCGAGTTCGTTGGGAGACCCAGTACTTC
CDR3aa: CASSLRVRWETQYF

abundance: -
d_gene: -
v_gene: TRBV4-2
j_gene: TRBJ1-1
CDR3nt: TGTGCCAGCAGCCAAGTGGGGGGTCGGACTGAAGCTTTCTTT
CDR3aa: CASSQVGGRTEAFF

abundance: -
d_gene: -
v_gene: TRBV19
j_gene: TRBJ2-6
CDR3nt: TGTGCCAGTAGTGATAATAACCTGCGACCCCGGAGCTCTGGGGCCAACGTCCTGACTTTC
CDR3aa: CASSDNNLRPRSSGANVLTF

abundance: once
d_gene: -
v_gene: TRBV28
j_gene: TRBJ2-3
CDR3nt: TGTGCCAGCAGTTTACCAGCGGGCGCAGATACGCAGTATTTT
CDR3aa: CASSLPAGADTQYF

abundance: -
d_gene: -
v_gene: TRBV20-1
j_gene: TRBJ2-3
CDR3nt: TGCAGTGCTACAGGGACAGATACGCAGTATTTT
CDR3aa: CSATGTDTQYF

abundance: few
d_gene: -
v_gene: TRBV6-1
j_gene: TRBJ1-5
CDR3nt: TGTGCCAGCAGTGAACCTAGTCAGCCCCAGCATTTT
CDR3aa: CASSEPSQPQHF

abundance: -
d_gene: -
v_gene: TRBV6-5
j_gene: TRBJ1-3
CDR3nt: TGTGCCAGCAGTTACGAAGGAGACTCTGGAAACACCATATATTTT
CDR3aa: CASSYEGDSGNTIYF

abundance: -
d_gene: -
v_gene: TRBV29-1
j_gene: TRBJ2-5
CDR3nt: TGCAGCGTCTTTCTAGACATGACAGAGACCCAGTACTTC
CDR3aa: CSVFLDMTETQYF

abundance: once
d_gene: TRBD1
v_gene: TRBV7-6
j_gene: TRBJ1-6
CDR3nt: TGTGCCAGCAGCTCCGGACAGGGGGCCCCGACATATTCACCCCTCCACTTT
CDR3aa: CASSSGQGAPTYSPLHF

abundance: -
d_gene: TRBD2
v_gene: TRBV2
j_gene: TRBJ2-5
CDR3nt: TGTGCCAGCAGTGACTTGGGACTAGCGGGGGGGTTTCAAGAGACCCAGTACTTC
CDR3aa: CASSDLGLAGGFQETQYF

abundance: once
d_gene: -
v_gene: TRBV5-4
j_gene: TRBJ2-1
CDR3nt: TGTGCCAGCAGCTTGGGGGGGGAAAACAATGAGCAGTTCTTC
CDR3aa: CASSLGGENNEQFF

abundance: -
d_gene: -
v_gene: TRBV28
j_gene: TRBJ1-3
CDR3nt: TGTGCCAGCAGTCCGTCGCCGACAAGCGGAAACACCATATATTTT
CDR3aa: CASSPSPTSGNTIYF

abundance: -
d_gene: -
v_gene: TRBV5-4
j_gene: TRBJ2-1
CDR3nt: TGTGCCAGCAGCCCCTCGGGCGTTAGCTACAATGAGCAGTTCTTC
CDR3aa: CASSPSGVSYNEQFF

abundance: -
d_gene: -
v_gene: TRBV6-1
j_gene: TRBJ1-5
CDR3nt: TGTGCCAGCAGTGAATGGGGGGTCCAGAGGCCCCAGCATTTT
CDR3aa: CASSEWGVQRPQHF